Presented here are 20 T cell receptor beta chains from one specimen sequenced in a study of blood T cell repertoires in COVID-19. The repertoire was sequenced with immunoSEQ multiplex PCR; TCRdb's copy has only in-frame clones and lacks some. The repertoire holds approximately 270,000 clones, with 80% to 90% as singletons. The specimen was PBMCs or T cells enriched from blood (not recorded which). The origin of the receptors is a woman aged 45-65 years who had recovered from COVID-19.

The chain is built from TRBV29-1 and TRBJ2-3; possibly TRBD1 for D (6 bases). The CDR3 is 13 amino acids. Germline CDR1 reads SQVTM; CDR2 reads ANQGSEA. Trimming pared 3 bases from V and 6 bases from J, leaving 13 bases between. The CDR3 nucleotides are TGCAGCGTTGAGGGGGTCAGGGGCGATACGCAGTATTTT. Translating it yields CSVEGVRGDTQYF.

The V call is TRBV27, the J call TRBJ1-5; TRBD1 is a possible D gene (6 bases). V lost 5 bases and J 6 bases, leaving 20 bases between the germline ends. The CDR3 loop spans 16 amino acids. In germline, CDR1 is MNHEY, CDR2 SMNVEV (reference sequence). CDR3 DNA: TGTGCCAGCAGTCCCGATGGACGACAGGCGGGTCAGCCCCAGCATTTT. Residues: CASSPDGRQAGQPQHF.

This chain links TRBV13 with TRBJ2-7; the match to TRBD2 covers 9 bases. This CDR3 is built from 13 residues. V lost 3 bases, J lost 6 bases, and 3 bases stayed unmatched. Germline V gene data show CDR1 as PRHDT and CDR2 as FYEKMQ (reference sequence). CDR3 protein: CASSFPSGTEQYF. CDR3 DNA: TGTGCCAGCAGCTTTCCTAGCGGGACCGAGCAGTACTTC.

V usage is TRBV12-5 and J usage is TRBJ2-5, with 7 nucleotides matching TRBD2. The CDR3 totals 13 residues. Germline V gene data show CDR1 as LGHNT and CDR2 as FRNRAP. V lost 6 bases, J lost 8 bases, and 9 bases stayed unmatched. CDR3: CASGAGVVATQYF. The CDR3 DNA reads as TGTGCTAGTGGGGCGGGGGTTGTCGCAACCCAGTACTTC.

The V and J genes are TRBV5-1 and TRBJ2-2; D is uncertain. Germline V gene sequence: CDR1 SGHRS, CDR2 YFSETQ. The CDR3 sequence is 13 residues long. The ends were cut back, 6 bases at V and 6 bases at J, with 12 bases in the middle. CDR3 DNA sequence: TGCGCCAGCAATGCCCAACCGGCCGGGGAGCTGTTTTTT. Encoded protein: CASNAQPAGELFF.

The chain has TRBV25-1 and TRBJ1-6; maybe TRBD1 (5 bases). This CDR3 is 15 amino acids long. V lost 1 base to trimming and J lost 6 bases, with 10 bases between them. Germline CDR1 is MGHDK and CDR2 is SYGVNS. As DNA, the CDR3 is TGTGCCAGCAGTGAATGGGAGGGACTTAATTCACCCCTCCACTTT. It is translated as CASSEWEGLNSPLHF.

The chain combines TRBV20-1 with TRBJ2-5, with unresolved D. CDR1 is DFQATT and CDR2 is SNEGSKA in the germline V gene (reference sequence). The CDR3 has 13 residues. Between the trimmed V and J ends, which lost 3 bases and 2 bases, there was a span of 10 bases. In nucleotides, the CDR3 is TGCAGTGCTAGTCCCAGCGTGCAAGAGACCCAGTACTTC. This gives the protein CSASPSVQETQYF.

The V and J genes are TRBV27 and TRBJ2-7; TRBD1 matches at 11 bases. The ends lost 8 bases at V and 5 bases at J; junction bases unmatched: 5. The CDR3 is made up of 13 amino acids. Germline loops: CDR1 MNHEY, CDR2 SMNVEV (reference sequence). CDR3 loop: CASVRTGGHEQYF. CDR3 DNA sequence: TGTGCCAGCGTTAGGACAGGGGGCCACGAGCAGTACTTC.

The V gene is TRBV6-2 or TRBV6-3, the J gene TRBJ1-2; D possibly corresponds to TRBD1 (6 bases). Germline-derived CDR1 and CDR2 are MNHEY and SVGEGT. This CDR3 comprises 14 residues. Trimming removed 4 bases from V and 8 bases from J, with 17 bases in between. The CDR3, as DNA: TGTGCCAGCAGTTCCCTTCGGACAGTCAGAGGCTACACCTTC. This sequence encodes CASSSLRTVRGYTF.

This chain connects TRBV29-1 to TRBJ2-3, with TRBD2 matching over 12 bases. Germline values: CDR1 SQVTM, CDR2 ANQGSEA. The CDR3 is 15 amino acids. Trimming at V came to 5 bases and at J to 4 bases, leaving 7 bases not matched to a gene. In nucleotides, the CDR3 is TGCAGCGTTTATAGACTAGCGGGAGTCTCAGATACGCAGTATTTT. Translated, it gives CSVYRLAGVSDTQYF.

V usage is TRBV27 and J usage is TRBJ2-2, with D perhaps TRBD2 (6 bases). CDR3 length equals 15 residues. Germline V gene lookup returns CDR1 MNHEY and CDR2 SMNVEV (reference sequence). The V and J ends lost 3 bases and 1 base respectively, with 9 bases between them. CDR3 sequence: CASSLRSGNTGELFF. The CDR3 nucleotides read TGTGCCAGCAGTTTGCGTAGCGGGAACACCGGGGAGCTGTTTTTT.

This rearrangement joins TRBV24-1 to TRBJ1-5; no reliable D call. This CDR3 comprises 16 residues. V gave up 1 base and J gave up 7 bases, with 16 bases separating them. Germline CDR1 KGHDR, CDR2 SFDVKD. The CDR3 loop is CATSDFRKGGWQPQHF. Here the CDR3 DNA reads TGTGCCACCAGTGATTTCAGAAAGGGCGGGTGGCAGCCCCAGCATTTT.

V and J are TRBV5-1 and TRBJ2-7; 8 bases match TRBD2. The CDR3 is made up of 14 amino acids. V gave up 0 bases and J gave up 9 bases; unmatched junction bases: 8. Germline-derived CDR1 and CDR2 are SGHRS and YFSETQ. As DNA, the CDR3 is TGCGCCAGCAGCTTGGTGGTGGCGGGAGGCGGGCAGTACTTC. Its protein is CASSLVVAGGGQYF.

This chain links TRBV27 with TRBJ2-5; TRBD1 agrees at 12 bases. The CDR3 is 16 amino acids. Germline V gives CDR1 MNHEY, CDR2 SMNVEV (reference sequence). V lost 5 bases and J lost 5; bases outside the gene matches: 9. This CDR3 reads CASSGRDRGLGETQYF. In DNA form, the CDR3 reads TGTGCCAGCAGTGGCCGGGACAGGGGGCTTGGGGAGACCCAGTACTTC.

This chain uses TRBV7-9 with TRBJ2-1, with 13 nucleotides matching TRBD2. Unmatched junction bases numbered 0, after V lost 1 base and J lost 0 bases. The CDR3 is made up of 17 amino acids. From germline, CDR1 is SEHNR and CDR2 FQNEAQ (reference sequence). CDR3 in amino acids: CASSLGTSGSSYNEQFF. The CDR3 nucleotides read TGTGCCAGCAGCTTAGGGACTAGCGGGAGCTCCTACAATGAGCAGTTCTTC.

This clone was detected only once. The chain couples TRBV28 to TRBJ2-7; 7 bases fit TRBD2. Germline V gene sequence: CDR1 MDHEN, CDR2 SYDVKM. CDR3 size: 14 residues. Germline trimming cut 2 bases from V and 6 bases from J; bases unmatched to any gene: 7. CDR3 sequence: CASSLIGRIAEQYF. The CDR3 DNA sequence: TGTGCCAGCAGTTTAATCGGGAGGATCGCCGAGCAGTACTTC. The complete variable domain, with remaining parts taken from reference TRBV28 and TRBJ2-7, reads DVKVTQSSRYLVKRTGEKVFLECVQDMDHENMFWYRQDPGLGLRLIYFSYDVKMKEKGDIPEGYSVSREKKERFSLILESASTNQTSMYLCASSLIGRIAEQYFGPGTRLTVT.

V gene TRBV19 combines with J gene TRBJ1-2, with D tentatively TRBD1 (5 bases). The V end was cut by 5 bases, the J end by 5 bases, with 9 bases between. This CDR3 is 12 amino acids long. CDR1 and CDR2 (germline): LNHDA, SQIVND (reference sequence). For the CDR3, the DNA is TGTGCCAGTAGTTGGGCAGGGTATGGCTACACCTTC. Translating it yields CASSWAGYGYTF.

The rearrangement joins TRBV5-1 to TRBJ2-1; perhaps TRBD2 as D (5 bases). V dropped 4 bases and J dropped 6 bases, with 8 bases sitting between them. CDR1 is SGHRS and CDR2 is YFSETQ in the germline V gene. The CDR3 is 12 residues long. CDR3 amino acids: CASSPGLNEQFF. The CDR3 DNA reads TGCGCCAGCAGCCCCGGACTCAATGAGCAGTTCTTC.

As regards this clone: The junction differs from germline at one of its ends, possibly a read error. The J gene is TRBJ2-1, the V gene TRBV15; TRBD2 is a possible D gene (7 bases). CDR1 and CDR2 (germline): LNHNV, YYDKDF (reference sequence). The CDR3 spans 16 residues. CDR3 bases: TGTGCCACCAGAAGAGAAGGAGGGGGGGCCGACAATGAGCAGTTCTTC. Residues: CATRREGGGADNEQFF.

Of note for this clone: At one of its ends the junction is not consistent with the germline gene, which may arise from a read error. The chain has TRBV7-6 and TRBJ2-1, with 7 bases that match TRBD1. CDR3 size: 14 residues. The germline V gene encodes CDR1 SGHVS and CDR2 FNYEAQ. The chain's CDR3 is CASSPTHPPQGVIF. CDR3 in DNA: TGTGCCAGCAGCCCTACTCATCCCCCCCAGGGGGTTATCTTC.